The clone carrying this T cell receptor (beta chain) was observed a few times. There are 13 residues in the CDR3. Germline V gene lookup returns CDR1 KGHSH and CDR2 LQKENI. The germline V and J ends were trimmed by 3 bases and 2 bases, with 8 bases remaining between them. These data belong to a study of T cell clones after liver transplantation. Generated by immunoSEQ multiplex PCR, the TCRdb table keeps only in-frame clones and is missing some. The sample includes tens of thousands of clones, roughly 71% of them seen just once. The genes are TRBV18 and TRBJ2-7; D not certain. This TCR came from a human patient who received a liver transplant. The graft donor may have contributed some T cells. The input for sequencing was CD4+ T cells from blood, taken at the 22-month timepoint. CDR3 protein: CASSPLQTYEQYF. The CDR3 DNA is TGTGCCAGCTCACCTTTACAGACCTACGAGCAGTACTTC.